Listed here is a single TCR beta chain. Repertoires were generated with immunoSEQ multiplex PCR, while TCRdb's copy carries only in-frame clones and drops some. The sample has over 200,000 clones, about 90% seen once. This sample stems from a study of blood T cell repertoires in COVID-19. Study details: PBMCs, B-cell-depleted T cells, or T cells were the source of the cDNA or gDNA that made up the material.

CDR1 DFQATT and CDR2 SNEGSKA come from the germline V gene (reference sequence). The CDR3 totals 13 residues. Germline trimming cut 3 bases from V and 5 bases from J; bases unmatched to any gene: 6. The material sequenced was peripheral blood. The clonotype comes from an older woman with acute or convalescent COVID-19. The V and J genes are TRBV20-1 and TRBJ1-1; TRBD1 matches at 7 bases. This CDR3 reads CSASPTGRTEAFF. The CDR3 DNA sequence: TGCAGTGCTAGTCCGACAGGGAGGACTGAAGCTTTCTTT.